This TCR beta chain was captured by sequencing in a study of blood T cell repertoires in COVID-19. Looking at the study overall: The samples span acute and convalescent COVID-19 from the United States, Italy and Spain.

This CDR3 has 17 residues. Germline CDR1 reads SEHNR; CDR2 reads FQNEAQ (reference sequence). The J segment lost 5 bases and the V segment lost 5 bases, leaving 11 bases of the junction unmatched. Per the original methods: The authors estimated nucleated cell counts from reference gene primer amplification. Produced via immunoSEQ multiplex PCR; TCRdb's table is partial and in-frame only. V, J and clone size reflect that table, while D and trimming were determined from the DNA. Of some 240,000 clones in the sample, roughly nine tenths are singletons; the top ten hold around 4.6%. This clonotype was sampled from a woman aged 40 to 50 who had recovered from COVID-19. Sequencing was performed on peripheral blood. This chain joins TRBV7-9 and TRBJ2-3; 12 nucleotides align to TRBD2. CDR3 amino acids: CASSLLRTSGEEDTQYF. CDR3 in DNA: TGTGCCAGCAGCCTACTCAGGACTAGCGGGGAGGAAGATACGCAGTATTTT. The full variable domain, completed using reference TRBV7-9 and TRBJ2-3, is DTGVSQNPRHKITKRGQNVTFRCDPISEHNRLYWYRQTLGQGPEFLTYFQNEAQLEKSRLLSDRFSAERPKGSFSTLEIQRTEQGDSAMYLCASSLLRTSGEEDTQYFGPGTRLTVL.